The entry that follows covers one T cell receptor beta chain sequence. What it binds is unknown. These data are taken from a study of CD4 T cells in relation to SARS-CoV-2 and coronaviruses. Broader study findings: Samples before the pandemic and after infection were not matched within any donor. The cross-reactivity analysis covered only spike protein, not other viral proteins. Crossreactive clones expanded significantly less to SARS-CoV-2 than monoreactive clones.

Before the COVID-19 pandemic, during about 2011-2019, CD4+ T cells were taken from unexposed donors. Naive and memory CD4+ T cell DNA was deep-sequenced without culture. Sequencing used immunoSEQ multiplex PCR; TCRdb keeps in-frame clones, though not all of them. The sample has roughly 63,000 clones; around 93% are singletons. This CDR3 contains 17 residues. Per germline, CDR1 SNHLY and CDR2 FYNNEI. The V and J ends lost 0 bases and 5 bases, in that order; junction bases with no gene match: 5. Sequenced input: naive CD4+ T cells from PBMCs. Subset of the sample: naive CD4+ T cells isolated by negative enrichment. This chain connects TRBV2 to TRBJ2-2, with 11 bases fitting TRBD2. The receptor was isolated from a human donor in good health. CDR3 protein: CASSEAQLAGGTGELFF. CDR3 bases: TGTGCCAGCAGTGAAGCTCAGCTAGCGGGAGGTACCGGGGAGCTGTTTTTT.